The entry below gives a single TCR beta chain sequence along with its context. What this receptor recognizes is not known. With the read ending 3 residues before the CDR3 end, the germline J gene is used to fill in that end. The data are from a study of T cells in women clearing cervical HPV infection (dated by TCRdb to the late 2010s). With respect to the entire study: The cases were some 27 women with histologically confirmed HPV16-related CIN3 or worse, and 2 of these cases were invasive cancers. Cases were matched to controls by age within five years and by the year the sample was collected. For cases, the median interval between lesion detection and blood sampling was around 140 days, with an interquartile range of 90 to 200 days. The roughly 25 controls were women who cleared a single incident HPV16 infection within 12 months without developing precancer or cancer. A median age of around 35 years was observed in cases versus more than 37 in controls, and no significant differences in baseline characteristics were found. Five blinded duplicates per group were added as quality controls, so that about 60 samples were obtained: 50 or so participants and some 10 replicates. Nested within Costa Rica's Guanacaste HPV Natural History Study, an exploratory proof-of-principle case-control study compared TCR repertoires across cervical HPV16 outcomes. Blood from cases was collected at the visit at which the lesion was first identified, whereas blood from controls was collected once infection was no longer detected. In the parent cohort, 10,049 women aged 18 or older were enrolled in Guanacaste, Costa Rica, during about 1993 to 1994 and were followed for roughly seven years. Because only a few women had HLA typing data, the possibility that HLA type acted as a confounder could not be ruled out. Broad study findings and their caveats: CIN3+ cases had significantly higher TCR repertoire richness than controls across sequencing depths, but evenness did not differ between the groups. Because of the cross-sectional design, the study could not determine whether the associations came before infection or resulted from infection, and neither effector/memory subsets nor HPV-specific T cells were isolated. TRBV6-7 relative abundance was lower in cases than in controls (approximately 0.1% versus 0.16%; Bonferroni P = 0.0008). Because T-cell numbers per sample were unknown, differences in richness could reflect varying T-cell content rather than repertoire biology. By combining richness with V gene abundances, random forest classifiers separated cases from controls with an estimated AUC of about 0.83.

Every participant had a single incident cervical HPV16 infection, and women with prevalent HPV16 infections were excluded. Cervical HPV DNA was detected with MY09/MY11 PCR, and genotyping was done by dot-blot hybridization. Fifteen mL of heparinized blood were centrifuged, and the buffy coat was aliquoted, frozen at -30°C, then stored at -80°C. QIAGEN kits were used to extract genomic DNA from the buffy coat specimens. Using the immunoSEQ assay, multiplex PCR amplified TCR beta CDR3 regions from an average of about 1,200 ng of genomic DNA per sample. Primer bias was corrected in the assay by using a complete synthetic TCR repertoire to establish an amplification baseline. The amplicons were sequenced using the Illumina platform. For the original study's pipeline: Sequences were error-corrected by clustering with frequency ratios and a modified nearest-neighbor algorithm, then analyzed in the immunoSEQ Analyzer with IMGT gene definitions. TCR richness and evenness were averaged over 20 rarefaction repeats at each rarefaction depth, excluding samples with fewer sequences than the depth. Wilcoxon rank sum tests with FDR correction were used to compare relative abundances of V, D and J genes between the groups. For the blinded duplicates, the intraclass correlation was about 96% for TCR richness and averaged about 81% across 66 gene segments. Drawn from immuneACCESS, this table holds only the in-frame rearrangements with V and J called that TCRdb kept. Clones are partly lost; checked studies trace under half to an unresolved V gene and leave the rest unexplained. The V and J calls and the clone size are those of that table, but D and trimming were determined from the DNA. The sample's own table lists approximately 28,000 clones. The top ten hold approximately 3% of the sample.

The germline V gene (reference sequence) gives CDR1 as SEHNR and CDR2 as FQNEAQ. Its CDR3 holds 15 amino acids, cysteine through phenylalanine. Of the CDR3's DNA, 36 bases were read; they are in frame from base 1. V lost 4 bases and J lost 5 bases, and the count of bases not matched to a germline gene is 6. The rearranged chain carries TRBV7-9 and TRBJ1-3; 9 nucleotides in the junction match TRBD1. Sequencing used blood buffy coat. This receptor was taken from a woman aged 18 to 75 with a cervical HPV16 infection that either progressed to CIN3+ or cleared (not recorded which). The CDR3 protein is CASSYTGGGRNTIYF. The covered CDR3 bases are TGTGCCAGCAGCTACACAGGGGGCGGGCGAAACACC.